This T cell receptor beta chain was identified in a study of T cell repertoires in cytomegalovirus infection. Germline CDR1 and CDR2: MRHNA and SNTAGT. With 6 bases removed from V and 0 bases from J, the gap between germline ends came to 9 bases. This CDR3 has 14 residues. TCRdb reprocessed the reads with MiXCR, giving one entry per CDR3 protein. The table includes under 350,000 distinct CDR3 sequences, approximately 10% detected once. The sample holds many counts of this clonotype. The rearrangement joins TRBV6-4 to TRBJ1-5; possible D gene TRBD1, 6 bases. The receptor was derived from a human donor in good health (CMV status not recorded). Some clones in this sample may be carry-over from other donors' samples. Sequencing input: PBMCs. The CDR3: CASRDSHSNQPQHF. The CDR3 nucleotides read TGTGCCAGCAGGGACAGCCATAGCAATCAGCCCCAGCATTTT.